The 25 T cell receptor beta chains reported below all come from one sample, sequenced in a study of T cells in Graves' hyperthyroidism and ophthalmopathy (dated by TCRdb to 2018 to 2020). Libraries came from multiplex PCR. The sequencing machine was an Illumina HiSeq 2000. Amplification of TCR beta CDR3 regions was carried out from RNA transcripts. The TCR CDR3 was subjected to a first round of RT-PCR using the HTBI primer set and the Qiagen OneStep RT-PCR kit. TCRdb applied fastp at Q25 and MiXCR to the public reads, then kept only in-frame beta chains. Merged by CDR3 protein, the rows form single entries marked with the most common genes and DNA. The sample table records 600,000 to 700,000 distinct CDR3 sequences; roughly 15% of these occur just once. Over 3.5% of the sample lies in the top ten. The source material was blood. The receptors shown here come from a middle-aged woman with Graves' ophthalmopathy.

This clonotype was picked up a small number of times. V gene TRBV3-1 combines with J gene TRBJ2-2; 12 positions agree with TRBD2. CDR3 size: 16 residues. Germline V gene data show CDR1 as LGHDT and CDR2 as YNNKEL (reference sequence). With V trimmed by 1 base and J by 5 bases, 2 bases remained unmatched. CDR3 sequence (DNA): TGTGCCAGCAGCCAAGGGACTAGCGGGACTACCGGGGAGCTGTTTTTT. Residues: CASSQGTSGTTGELFF.

DNA of the CDR3: TGTGCCAGCAAAACACCACAGGGGCATAATTCACCCCTCCACTTT. It encodes CASKTPQGHNSPLHF. The chain combines TRBV2 with TRBJ1-6, with 7 bases lining up with TRBD1. Germline CDR1 and CDR2: SNHLY and FYNNEI. The ends lost 7 bases at V and 5 bases at J; junction bases unmatched: 8. The CDR3 sequence is 15 residues long.

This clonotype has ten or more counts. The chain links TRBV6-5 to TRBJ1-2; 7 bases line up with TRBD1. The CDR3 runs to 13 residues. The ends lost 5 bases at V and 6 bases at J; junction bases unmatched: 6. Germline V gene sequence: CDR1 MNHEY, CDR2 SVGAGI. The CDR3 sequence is CASSLRQGDGYTF. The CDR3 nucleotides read TGTGCCAGCAGTCTCAGACAGGGTGATGGCTACACCTTC.

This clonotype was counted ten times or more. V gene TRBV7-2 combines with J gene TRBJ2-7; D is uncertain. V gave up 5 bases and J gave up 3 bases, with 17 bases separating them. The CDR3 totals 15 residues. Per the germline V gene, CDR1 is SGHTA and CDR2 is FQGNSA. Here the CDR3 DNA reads TGTGCCAGCAGCCCTACCGGGCAGATATACTACGAGCAGTACTTC. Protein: CASSPTGQIYYEQYF. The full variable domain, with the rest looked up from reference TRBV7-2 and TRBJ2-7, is GAGVSQSPSNKVTEKGKDVELRCDPISGHTALYWYRQSLGQGLEFLIYFQGNSAPDKSGLPSDRFSAERTGGSVSTLTIQRTQQEDSAVYLCASSPTGQIYYEQYFGPGTRLTVT.

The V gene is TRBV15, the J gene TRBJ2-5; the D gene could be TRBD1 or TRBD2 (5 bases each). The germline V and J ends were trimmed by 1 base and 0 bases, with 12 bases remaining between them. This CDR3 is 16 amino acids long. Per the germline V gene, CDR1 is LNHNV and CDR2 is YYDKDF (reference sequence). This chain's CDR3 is CATSRASGRYQETQYF. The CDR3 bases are TGTGCCACCAGCAGAGCCTCGGGGCGATACCAAGAGACCCAGTACTTC. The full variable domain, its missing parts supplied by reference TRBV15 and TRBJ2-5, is DAMVIQNPRYQVTQFGKPVTLSCSQTLNHNVMYWYQQKSSQAPKLLFHYYDKDFNNEADTPDNFQSRRPNTSFCFLDIRSPGLGDTAMYLCATSRASGRYQETQYFGPGTRLLVL.

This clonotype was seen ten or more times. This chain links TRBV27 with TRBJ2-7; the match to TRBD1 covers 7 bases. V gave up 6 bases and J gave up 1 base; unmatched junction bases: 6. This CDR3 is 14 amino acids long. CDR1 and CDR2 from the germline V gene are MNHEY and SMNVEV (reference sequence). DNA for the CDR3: TGTGCCAGCAGCCTCTCGACAGGGTCCTACGAGCAGTACTTC. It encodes CASSLSTGSYEQYF.

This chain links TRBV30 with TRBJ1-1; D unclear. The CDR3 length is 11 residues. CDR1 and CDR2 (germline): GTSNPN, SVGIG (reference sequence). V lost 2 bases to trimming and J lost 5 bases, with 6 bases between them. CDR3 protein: CAWSSWTEAFF. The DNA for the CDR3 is TGTGCCTGGAGTAGTTGGACTGAAGCTTTCTTT.

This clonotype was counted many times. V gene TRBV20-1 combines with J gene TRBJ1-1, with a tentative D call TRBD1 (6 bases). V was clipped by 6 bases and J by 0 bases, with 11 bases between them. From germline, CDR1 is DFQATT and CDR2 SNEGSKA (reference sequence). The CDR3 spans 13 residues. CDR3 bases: TGCAGTGCCTACAGGGACCTGAACACTGAAGCTTTCTTT. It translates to CSAYRDLNTEAFF.

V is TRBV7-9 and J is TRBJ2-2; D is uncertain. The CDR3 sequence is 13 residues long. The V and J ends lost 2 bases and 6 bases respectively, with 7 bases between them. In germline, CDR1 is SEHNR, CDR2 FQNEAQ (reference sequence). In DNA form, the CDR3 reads TGTGCCAGCAGCTTATATTTATCCGGGGAGCTGTTTTTT. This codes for CASSLYLSGELFF. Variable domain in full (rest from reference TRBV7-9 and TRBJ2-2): DTGVSQNPRHKITKRGQNVTFRCDPISEHNRLYWYRQTLGQGPEFLTYFQNEAQLEKSRLLSDRFSAERPKGSFSTLEIQRTEQGDSAMYLCASSLYLSGELFFGEGSRLTVL.

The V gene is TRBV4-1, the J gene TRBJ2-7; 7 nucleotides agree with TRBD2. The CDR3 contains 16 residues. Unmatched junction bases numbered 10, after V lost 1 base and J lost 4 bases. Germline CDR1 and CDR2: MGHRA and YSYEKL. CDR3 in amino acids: CASSQVPSGINYEQYF. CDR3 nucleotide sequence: TGCGCCAGCAGCCAAGTCCCCAGCGGGATCAATTACGAGCAGTACTTC.

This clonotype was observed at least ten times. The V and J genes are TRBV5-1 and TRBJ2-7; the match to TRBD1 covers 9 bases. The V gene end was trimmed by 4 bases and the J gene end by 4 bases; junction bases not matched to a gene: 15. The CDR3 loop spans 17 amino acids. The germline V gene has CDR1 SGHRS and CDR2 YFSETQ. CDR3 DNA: TGCGCCAGCAGCCGGAGATCCGGGACAGGGACCGGATACGAGCAGTACTTC. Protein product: CASSRRSGTGTGYEQYF.

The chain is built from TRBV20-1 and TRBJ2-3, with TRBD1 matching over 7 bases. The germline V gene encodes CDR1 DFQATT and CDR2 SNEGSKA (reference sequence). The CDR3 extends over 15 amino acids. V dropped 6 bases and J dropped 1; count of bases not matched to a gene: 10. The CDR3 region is CSATGAVGGTDTQYF. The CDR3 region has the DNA TGCAGTGCCACAGGGGCGGTCGGTGGCACAGATACGCAGTATTTT.

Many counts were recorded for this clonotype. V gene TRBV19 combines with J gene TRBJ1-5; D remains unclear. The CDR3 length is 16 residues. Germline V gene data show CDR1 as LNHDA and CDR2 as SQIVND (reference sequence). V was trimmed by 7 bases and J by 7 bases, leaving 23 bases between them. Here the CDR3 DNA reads TGTGCCAGTAATCCGGTGATGTGGTCAGTTAGCCAGCCCCAGCATTTT. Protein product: CASNPVMWSVSQPQHF. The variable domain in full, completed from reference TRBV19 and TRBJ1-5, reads DGGITQSPKYLFRKEGQNVTLSCEQNLNHDAMYWYRQDPGQGLRLIYYSQIVNDFQKGDIAEGYSVSREKKESFPLTVTSAQKNPTAFYLCASNPVMWSVSQPQHFGDGTRLSIL.

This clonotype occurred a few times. CDR3 DNA: TGTGCCAGCAGGAATAACGAATATGGCTACACCTTC. This encodes CASRNNEYGYTF. This chain joins TRBV6-2 or TRBV6-3 and TRBJ1-2; no clear D gene. Trimming took off 6 bases at V and 5 bases at J, with 10 bases between the two ends. Per germline, CDR1 MNHEY and CDR2 SVGEGT. The CDR3 consists of 12 residues.

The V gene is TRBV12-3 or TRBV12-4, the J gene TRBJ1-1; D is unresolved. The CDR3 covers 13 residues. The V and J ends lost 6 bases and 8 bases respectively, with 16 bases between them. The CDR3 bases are TGTGCCAGCAGCCGCGCCGTTGGGCAAGAAGCTTTCTTT. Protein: CASSRAVGQEAFF.

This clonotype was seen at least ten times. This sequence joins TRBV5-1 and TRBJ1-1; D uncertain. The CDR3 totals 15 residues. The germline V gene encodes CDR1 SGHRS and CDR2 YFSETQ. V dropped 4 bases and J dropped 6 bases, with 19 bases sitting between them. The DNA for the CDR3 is TGCGCCAGCAGCAGGGAGGAGGCGGGAGGGTCTGAAGCTTTCTTT. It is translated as CASSREEAGGSEAFF.

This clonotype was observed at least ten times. The DNA of the CDR3 is TGCGCCAGCAGCCAGAAGAAGGGGGGAGAAGCTTTCTTT. Translated: CASSQKKGGEAFF. The genes are TRBV4-1 and TRBJ1-1; maybe TRBD1 (6 bases). V was pared by 3 bases and J by 8 bases, with 13 bases between. The germline CDR1 and CDR2 sequences are MGHRA and YSYEKL. The CDR3 length is 13 residues.

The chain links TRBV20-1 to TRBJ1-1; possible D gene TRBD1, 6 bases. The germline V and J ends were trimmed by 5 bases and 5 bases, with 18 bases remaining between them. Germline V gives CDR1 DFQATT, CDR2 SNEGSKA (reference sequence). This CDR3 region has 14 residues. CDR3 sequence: CSAPPTGLVTEAFF. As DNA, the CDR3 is TGCAGTGCTCCCCCGACAGGTCTTGTAACTGAAGCTTTCTTT.

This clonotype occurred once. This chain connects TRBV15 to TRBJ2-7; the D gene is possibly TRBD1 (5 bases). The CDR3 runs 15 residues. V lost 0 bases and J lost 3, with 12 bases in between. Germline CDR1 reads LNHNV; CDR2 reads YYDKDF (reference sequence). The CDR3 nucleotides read TGTGCCACCAGCAGAGATGGGGCAGGAGACTACGAGCAGTACTTC. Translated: CATSRDGAGDYEQYF.

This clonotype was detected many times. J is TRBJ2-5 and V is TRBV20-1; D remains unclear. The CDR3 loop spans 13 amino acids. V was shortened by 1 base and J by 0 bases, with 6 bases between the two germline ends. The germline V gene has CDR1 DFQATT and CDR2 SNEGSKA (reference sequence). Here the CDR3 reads CSARVPYQETQYF. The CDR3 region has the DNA TGCAGTGCTAGAGTACCGTACCAAGAGACCCAGTACTTC.

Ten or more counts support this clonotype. The CDR3 region is CASSPDQGGYTF. CDR3 DNA sequence: TGTGCCAGTAGTCCGGACCAAGGAGGCTACACCTTC. The chain is built from TRBV19 and TRBJ1-2; no definite D call. Trimming stripped 5 bases from V and 8 bases from J, with 12 bases between. The CDR3 length is 12 residues. Germline CDR1 reads LNHDA; CDR2 reads SQIVND (reference sequence).

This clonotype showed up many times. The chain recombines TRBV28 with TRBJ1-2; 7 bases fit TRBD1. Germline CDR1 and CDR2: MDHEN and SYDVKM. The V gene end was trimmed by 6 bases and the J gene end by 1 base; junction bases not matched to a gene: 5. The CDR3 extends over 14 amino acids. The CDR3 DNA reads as TGTGCCAGCAGAGCGGGACAGCTTAACTATGGCTACACCTTC. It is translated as CASRAGQLNYGYTF.

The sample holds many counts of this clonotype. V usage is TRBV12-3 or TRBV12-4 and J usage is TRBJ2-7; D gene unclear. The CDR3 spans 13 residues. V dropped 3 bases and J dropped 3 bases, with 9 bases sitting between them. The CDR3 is CASSLRRNYEQYF. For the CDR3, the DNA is TGTGCCAGCAGTTTGCGACGGAACTACGAGCAGTACTTC.

The CDR3 is CASRTGTYGELFF. CDR3 in DNA: TGTGCCAGTCGGACAGGGACCTACGGGGAGCTGTTTTTT. The chain is built from TRBV19 and TRBJ2-2; 8 bases match TRBD1. CDR1 is LNHDA, CDR2 SQIVND, per germline (reference sequence). The CDR3 contains 13 residues. The junction had 6 bases not matched to a gene; V was cut back by 8 bases and J by 7 bases.

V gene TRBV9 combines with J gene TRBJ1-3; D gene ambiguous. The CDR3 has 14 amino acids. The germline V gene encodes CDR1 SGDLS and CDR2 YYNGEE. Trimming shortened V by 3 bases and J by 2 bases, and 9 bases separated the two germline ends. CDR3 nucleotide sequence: TGTGCCAGCAGCGCACAGAGTACTGGAAACACCATATATTTT. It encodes CASSAQSTGNTIYF.